This TCR beta chain was obtained from a study of cytomegalovirus exposure and HLA in healthy donors. On the study more broadly: The study placed over 65% of its roughly 430 genotyped donors in the Caucasian-associated ancestry cluster. Study results and caveats: Previously analyzed data showed that most TCR beta V segments were productive at a frequency of about 90% or about 30%.

The ends lost 2 bases at V and 0 bases at J; junction bases unmatched: 13. Germline-derived CDR1 and CDR2 are SGHVS and FNYEAQ. CDR3 length: 20 amino acids. A multiplex PCR was run with 60 Vbeta primers and 13 Jbeta primers. The assay was immunoSEQ multiplex PCR, and TCRdb's table has in-frame clones only and misses some. In the table there are some 200,000 clones, about four fifths of which are singletons. This clone was detected a few times. The antigen is unknown. The rearrangement links TRBV7-6 to TRBJ2-2, with 9 bases identical to TRBD2. The origin of this receptor is a male donor in good health and CMV-seropositive. Sequenced input: PBMCs. The DNA of the CDR3 is TGTGCCAGCAGCTTAAGGTCGGTCGAAGTAGCGGGAGCGAACACCGGGGAGCTGTTTTTT. This codes for CASSLRSVEVAGANTGELFF.